One and the same sample provided the 5 T cell receptor beta chains below, sequenced in a study of blood T cells in healthy people across ages (dated by TCRdb to the mid-2010s). Library preparation used 5' RACE. For sequencing, an Illumina HiSeq 2500 was employed. A second PCR of 7 to 11 cycles was performed with a sample-barcoded 5' primer and a J-beta primer mix. The raw public reads went through TCRdb reprocessing: fastp at Q25, MiXCR clone calling, in-frame beta chains kept. Every entry covers one CDR3 protein and lists the most common genes and DNA from its rows. This sample is represented by 750,000 or so distinct CDR3 sequences; roughly 25% of them were singletons. Clones ranked in the top ten supply more than 7.5% of the sample. The data also belong to a second study, concerning T cells of mothers and their children.

Sequencing was carried out using blood. These TCRs come from a boy aged 5-17 years in good health.

At least ten counts were recorded for this clonotype. The chain recombines TRBV11-2 with TRBJ2-1, with 7 bases aligning to TRBD2. There are 12 residues in the CDR3. In germline, CDR1 is SGHAT, CDR2 FQNNGV. The V gene end was trimmed by 5 bases and the J gene end by 8 bases; junction bases not matched to a gene: 3. CDR3 sequence: CASSPLADEQFF. The CDR3 nucleotides are TGTGCCAGCAGCCCCCTAGCGGATGAGCAGTTCTTC. The full variable domain, in which reference TRBV11-2 and TRBJ2-1 provide the parts outside the CDR3, is EAGVAQSPRYKIIEKRQSVAFWCNPISGHATLYWYQQILGQGPKLLIQFQNNGVVDDSQLPKDRFSAERLKGVDSTLKIQPAKLEDSAVYLCASSPLADEQFFGPGTRLTVL.

The CDR3 is CASGPSPGELFF. As DNA, the CDR3 is TGTGCTAGTGGTCCCAGTCCCGGGGAGCTGTTTTTT. The chain recombines TRBV12-5 with TRBJ2-2; D not resolved. The CDR3 totals 12 residues. Per germline, CDR1 LGHNT and CDR2 FRNRAP. V lost 5 bases, J lost 6 bases, and 7 bases lay in between.

This sequence joins TRBV9 and TRBJ2-1, with TRBD1 matching 9 bases. Unmatched junction bases numbered 8, after V lost 0 bases and J lost 7 bases. The V gene's germline CDR1 is SGDLS and CDR2 YYNGEE. This CDR3 contains 16 residues. The CDR3 loop is CASSVVTGGHGNEQFF. As DNA, the CDR3 is TGTGCCAGCAGCGTAGTGACAGGGGGTCACGGGAATGAGCAGTTCTTC.

In this sample, this clonotype turned up a few times. V is TRBV20-1 and J is TRBJ1-4; the match to TRBD1 covers 9 bases. J gave up 2 bases and V 2 bases, and 3 bases lay outside the gene matches. The CDR3 has 15 amino acids. CDR1 is DFQATT, CDR2 SNEGSKA, per germline (reference sequence). The CDR3 here is CSARQTGGTNEKLFF. DNA for the CDR3: TGCAGTGCTAGACAGACAGGGGGGACTAATGAAAAACTGTTTTTT.

The V gene is TRBV7-2, the J gene TRBJ2-3; D is unresolved. The CDR3 totals 14 residues. V lost 5 bases, J lost 6 bases, and 15 bases lay in between. Germline V CDR1 and CDR2: SGHTA, FQGNSA. CDR3 in DNA: TGTGCCAGCAGCCAAGGGCTCGTTGGGGATACGCAGTATTTT. The encoded protein is CASSQGLVGDTQYF. The whole variable domain, remainder taken from reference TRBV7-2 and TRBJ2-3, is GAGVSQSPSNKVTEKGKDVELRCDPISGHTALYWYRQSLGQGLEFLIYFQGNSAPDKSGLPSDRFSAERTGGSVSTLTIQRTQQEDSAVYLCASSQGLVGDTQYFGPGTRLTVL.